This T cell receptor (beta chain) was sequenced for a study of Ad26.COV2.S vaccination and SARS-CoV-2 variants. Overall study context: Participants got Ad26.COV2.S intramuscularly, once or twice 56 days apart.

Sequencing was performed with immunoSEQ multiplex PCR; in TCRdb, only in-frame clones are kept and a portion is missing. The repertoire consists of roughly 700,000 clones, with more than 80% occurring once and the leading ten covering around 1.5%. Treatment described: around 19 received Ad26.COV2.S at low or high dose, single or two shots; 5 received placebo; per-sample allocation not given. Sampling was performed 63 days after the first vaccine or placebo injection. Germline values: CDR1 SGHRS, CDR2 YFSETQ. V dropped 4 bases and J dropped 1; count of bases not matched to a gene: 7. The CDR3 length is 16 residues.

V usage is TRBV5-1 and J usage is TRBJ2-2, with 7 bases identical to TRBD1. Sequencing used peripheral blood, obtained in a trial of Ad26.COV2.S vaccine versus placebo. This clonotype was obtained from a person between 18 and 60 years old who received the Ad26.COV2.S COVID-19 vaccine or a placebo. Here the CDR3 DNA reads TGCGCCAGCAGCCCGGGACAGACACTGAACACCGGGGAGCTGTTTTTT. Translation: CASSPGQTLNTGELFF.